Listed below are T cell receptor beta chains from one sample, sequenced in a study of response to subunit inactivated influenza vaccine. TCRdb fed the RT-PCR reads into MiXCR, producing one record per CDR3 protein. The sample consists of 400,000 to 650,000 distinct CDR3 sequences, around 7.7% of them appearing once. Specimen: PBMCs from blood, collected around 25 months after vaccination. The receptors come from a man between 50 and 70 years old who received an inactivated influenza vaccine. Both conserved end residues are part of each CDR3. Each record gives: clone size, D gene, V gene, J gene, CDR3 DNA, CDR3 protein. D genes are given only for firm matches. The size entry is marked missing in some rows and otherwise reads once, few, many or a size class.

clone size: many
D gene: NA
V gene: TRBV4-2
J gene: TRBJ2-2
CDR3 DNA: TGTGCCAGCAGCCAAGATCCTGGGGCTTATACCGGGGAGCTGTTTTTT
CDR3 protein: CASSQDPGAYTGELFF

clone size: few
D gene: NA
V gene: TRBV7-3
J gene: TRBJ2-3
CDR3 DNA: TGTGCCAGCAGCTTAATCGGAGAGCCAGCCGCAGATACGCAGTATTTT
CDR3 protein: CASSLIGEPAADTQYF

clone size: many
D gene: TRBD1
V gene: TRBV5-1
J gene: TRBJ2-1
CDR3 DNA: TGCGCCAGCAGCCCGGGACAGCTGAGCTCCTACAATGAGCAGTTCTTC
CDR3 protein: CASSPGQLSSYNEQFF

clone size: few
D gene: NA
V gene: TRBV6-5
J gene: TRBJ2-7
CDR3 DNA: TGTGCCAGCAGTTATCGCAGGGGTCTGGACTACGAGCAGTACTTC
CDR3 protein: CASSYRRGLDYEQYF

clone size: NA
D gene: NA
V gene: TRBV20-1
J gene: TRBJ2-1
CDR3 DNA: TGCAGTGCTTCTAAGACCTACAATGAGCAGTTCTTC
CDR3 protein: CSASKTYNEQFF

clone size: NA
D gene: TRBD2
V gene: TRBV29-1
J gene: TRBJ2-3
CDR3 DNA: TGCAGCGTTAGCGGGGGGACCACAGATACGCAGTATTTT
CDR3 protein: CSVSGGTTDTQYF

clone size: many
D gene: NA
V gene: TRBV7-2
J gene: TRBJ1-1
CDR3 DNA: TGTGCCAGCAGCTTAGCCGGACAGATTAACACTGAAGCTTTCTTT
CDR3 protein: CASSLAGQINTEAFF

clone size: few
D gene: TRBD1
V gene: TRBV30
J gene: TRBJ1-4
CDR3 DNA: TGTGCCTGGATCCCGAGACAGGGGGCTGAAAAACTGTTTTTT
CDR3 protein: CAWIPRQGAEKLFF

clone size: few
D gene: NA
V gene: TRBV12-3/TRBV12-4
J gene: TRBJ2-2
CDR3 DNA: TGTGCCAGCACCCTTTATCCGCCACACTGGAACACCGGGGAGCTGTTTTTT
CDR3 protein: CASTLYPPHWNTGELFF

clone size: many
D gene: NA
V gene: TRBV5-1
J gene: TRBJ1-2
CDR3 DNA: TGCGCCAGCAGCTTGGAGGCAGTGACGGGGGCTAACTATGGCTACACCTTC
CDR3 protein: CASSLEAVTGANYGYTF

clone size: NA
D gene: NA
V gene: TRBV24-1
J gene: TRBJ2-3
CDR3 DNA: TGTGCCACCAGTGATTCCATTCCTCTCGCTAGCACAGATACGCAGTATTTT
CDR3 protein: CATSDSIPLASTDTQYF

clone size: NA
D gene: NA
V gene: TRBV5-6
J gene: TRBJ2-3
CDR3 DNA: TGTGCCAGCAGCGTACGCTTAACCGGCAGCACAGATACGCAGTATTTT
CDR3 protein: CASSVRLTGSTDTQYF

clone size: few
D gene: TRBD1
V gene: TRBV30
J gene: TRBJ1-1
CDR3 DNA: TGTGCCTGGACCCTCGGGACAGCGGGCACTGAAGCTTTCTTT
CDR3 protein: CAWTLGTAGTEAFF

clone size: few
D gene: NA
V gene: TRBV7-2
J gene: TRBJ1-2
CDR3 DNA: TGTGCCACCCTTGGGAGTAACTATGGCTACACCTTC
CDR3 protein: CATLGSNYGYTF

clone size: few
D gene: TRBD1
V gene: TRBV12-3/TRBV12-4
J gene: TRBJ2-1
CDR3 DNA: TGTGCCAGCAGCACCTCAGGGGGCAGGTATGAGCAGTTCTTC
CDR3 protein: CASSTSGGRYEQFF

clone size: NA
D gene: NA
V gene: TRBV7-6
J gene: TRBJ2-7
CDR3 DNA: TGTGCCAGCAGCTTCTGGGAACGATCCGAGCAGTACTTC
CDR3 protein: CASSFWERSEQYF

clone size: NA
D gene: NA
V gene: TRBV20-1
J gene: TRBJ2-5
CDR3 DNA: TGCAGTGCCCCTGACACGTCCCTAACCCAGTACTTC
CDR3 protein: CSAPDTSLTQYF

clone size: many
D gene: NA
V gene: TRBV19
J gene: TRBJ2-2
CDR3 DNA: TGTGCCAGTAGTGGCACAGGGTACACCGGGGAGCTGTTTTTT
CDR3 protein: CASSGTGYTGELFF

clone size: many
D gene: NA
V gene: TRBV10-3
J gene: TRBJ1-3
CDR3 DNA: TGTGCCATCAGTGAGTCGAGCGGGGGGTTCTCTGGAAACACCATATATTTT
CDR3 protein: CAISESSGGFSGNTIYF

clone size: NA
D gene: TRBD2
V gene: TRBV28
J gene: TRBJ2-3
CDR3 DNA: TGTGCCAGCCGCTCGACTAGCTACACAGATACGCAGTATTTT
CDR3 protein: CASRSTSYTDTQYF

clone size: many
D gene: NA
V gene: TRBV10-3
J gene: TRBJ2-1
CDR3 DNA: TGTGCCATCAGTGCTGTGGAAGGATACAATGAGCAGTTCTTC
CDR3 protein: CAISAVEGYNEQFF

clone size: many
D gene: NA
V gene: TRBV6-1
J gene: TRBJ1-6
CDR3 DNA: TGTGCCAGCAGTGAACAGGGGTCGTTGAATTCACCCCTCCACTTT
CDR3 protein: CASSEQGSLNSPLHF

clone size: NA
D gene: TRBD2
V gene: TRBV7-2
J gene: TRBJ2-3
CDR3 DNA: TGTGCCAGCAGCAAGCCGGGACTAGCATCCGATACGCAGTATTTT
CDR3 protein: CASSKPGLASDTQYF

clone size: NA
D gene: TRBD1
V gene: TRBV5-1
J gene: TRBJ2-7
CDR3 DNA: TGCGCCAGCAGCATACAGGGACAGGGGGTAAACGAGCAGTACTTC
CDR3 protein: CASSIQGQGVNEQYF

clone size: many
D gene: TRBD2
V gene: TRBV20-1
J gene: TRBJ2-5
CDR3 DNA: TGCAGTGCGCTAGCGGGAGAACAAGAGACCCAGTACTTC
CDR3 protein: CSALAGEQETQYF

clone size: many
D gene: NA
V gene: TRBV5-1
J gene: TRBJ2-7
CDR3 DNA: TGCGCCAGCAGCGGTGGACAGACCTTCTACGAGCAGTACTTC
CDR3 protein: CASSGGQTFYEQYF

clone size: many
D gene: TRBD2
V gene: TRBV19
J gene: TRBJ2-1
CDR3 DNA: TGTGCCAGTAGTTCCTTAAGCGGGGGCCTGAACAATGAGCAGTTCTTC
CDR3 protein: CASSSLSGGLNNEQFF

clone size: many
D gene: TRBD1
V gene: TRBV27
J gene: TRBJ2-1
CDR3 DNA: TGTGCCAGCAGTATCAGGACAGGGGTGCATGAGCAGTTCTTC
CDR3 protein: CASSIRTGVHEQFF

clone size: many
D gene: TRBD1
V gene: TRBV14
J gene: TRBJ2-3
CDR3 DNA: TGTGCCAGCAGCCATCACCCGGGACAGGGCCCAGATACGCAGTATTTT
CDR3 protein: CASSHHPGQGPDTQYF

clone size: many
D gene: NA
V gene: TRBV20-1
J gene: TRBJ2-3
CDR3 DNA: TGCAGTGCTGTGACCCCGGGCACAGATACGCAGTATTTT
CDR3 protein: CSAVTPGTDTQYF

clone size: many
D gene: TRBD2
V gene: TRBV20-1
J gene: TRBJ2-1
CDR3 DNA: TGCAGTGCTAGAGATGGGAGGGGCCCCTACAATGAGCAGTTCTTC
CDR3 protein: CSARDGRGPYNEQFF

clone size: NA
D gene: TRBD1
V gene: TRBV11-1
J gene: TRBJ1-2
CDR3 DNA: TGTGCCAGCAGCGCGGGGACAGTTGGCGGCTACACCTTC
CDR3 protein: CASSAGTVGGYTF

clone size: few
D gene: NA
V gene: TRBV28
J gene: TRBJ2-7
CDR3 DNA: TGTGCCAGCAGTTTTAGGGCCAGCTCCTACGAGCAGTACTTC
CDR3 protein: CASSFRASSYEQYF

clone size: few
D gene: NA
V gene: TRBV10-3
J gene: TRBJ2-5
CDR3 DNA: TGTGCCATCAGTCCCAGGGTAGGGGAGACCCAGTACTTC
CDR3 protein: CAISPRVGETQYF

clone size: few
D gene: TRBD2
V gene: TRBV15
J gene: TRBJ2-7
CDR3 DNA: TGTGCCACCAGCAGTTCCGGGCTAGCGGGAGCCCTGATCTCCTACGAGCAGTACTTC
CDR3 protein: CATSSSGLAGALISYEQYF

clone size: few
D gene: NA
V gene: TRBV7-2
J gene: TRBJ1-3
CDR3 DNA: TGTGCCAGCAGCCCCTCCGGGGCGTCTGGAAACACCATATATTTT
CDR3 protein: CASSPSGASGNTIYF

clone size: many
D gene: TRBD2
V gene: TRBV7-9
J gene: TRBJ2-2
CDR3 DNA: TGTGCCAGCAGCTTTCTAGCGGGAGTAGAGACCGGGGAGCTGTTTTTT
CDR3 protein: CASSFLAGVETGELFF

clone size: few
D gene: TRBD1
V gene: TRBV7-2
J gene: TRBJ1-1
CDR3 DNA: TGTGCCAGCAGGATACAGGGGGCGGTTACTGAAGCTTTCTTT
CDR3 protein: CASRIQGAVTEAFF

clone size: few
D gene: NA
V gene: TRBV5-1
J gene: TRBJ2-1
CDR3 DNA: TGCGCCAGCAGCCCCCGCCCGAGCTCCTACAATGAGCAGTTCTTC
CDR3 protein: CASSPRPSSYNEQFF

clone size: many
D gene: NA
V gene: TRBV28
J gene: TRBJ1-6
CDR3 DNA: TGTGCCAGCAGTTTATATTTGGGTGGTTCACCCCTCCACTTT
CDR3 protein: CASSLYLGGSPLHF

clone size: few
D gene: TRBD2
V gene: TRBV11-1
J gene: TRBJ2-3
CDR3 DNA: TGTGCCAGCAGCTCAACCCGACCCCTACTAGCGGGGGGGCCAGATACGCAGTATTTT
CDR3 protein: CASSSTRPLLAGGPDTQYF

clone size: many
D gene: NA
V gene: TRBV21-1
J gene: TRBJ2-1
CDR3 DNA: TGTGCCAGCAGCAAAAGCACAGGGCGTTACAATGAGCAGTTCTTC
CDR3 protein: CASSKSTGRYNEQFF

clone size: NA
D gene: NA
V gene: TRBV6-7
J gene: TRBJ2-2
CDR3 DNA: TGTGCCAGCAGTTACGCGGGACAGTCCTCACCCAGGGAGCTGTTTTTT
CDR3 protein: CASSYAGQSSPRELFF

clone size: NA
D gene: TRBD1
V gene: TRBV7-2
J gene: TRBJ2-3
CDR3 DNA: TGTGCCAGCAGCTTAACGCCGGGACAGCTTTTTACTAGCACAGATACGCAGTATTTT
CDR3 protein: CASSLTPGQLFTSTDTQYF

clone size: few
D gene: NA
V gene: TRBV20-1
J gene: TRBJ1-1
CDR3 DNA: TGCAGTGCTAGGGACCGCCTGAAACCGGACACTGAAGCTTTCTTT
CDR3 protein: CSARDRLKPDTEAFF